This record covers a single T cell receptor beta chain. No count is recorded, though its frequency marks this clonotype as large (0.1 to 1%). Its antigen target is currently unknown. This entry belongs to a study of T cell clusters in autoimmune cytopenias (dated by TCRdb to the late 2010s). For the study in its entirety: A median TRB sequencing depth of 51,575 reads per sample was reached, and a median of approximately 2,300 distinct TRB clonotypes per sample was obtained. The goal of the study was to find out whether patients with autoimmune cytopenia have a disease-specific immune repertoire signature that could be used as a blood-based biomarker. Peripheral blood TRB and IGH repertoires were sequenced in autoimmune cytopenia patients at active disease and during treatment follow-up, alongside healthy, CLL and autoimmune hepatitis controls. What the research found in general, with its limitations: Compared with active autoimmune hepatitis patients, healthy donors had almost three times as many exclusive TRB clusters, a finding consistent with an autoimmunity-wide signature. The T cell clusters were defined only in silico, and the functional role of the clusters was left to be validated experimentally. In the comparison of secondary cytopenia with CLL, no cluster-lack signature showed up, apparently because the dominant lymphoma-associated repertoire masked the signature. TRB repertoire shifts, with less even repertoires in secondary cytopenia and CLL, mostly reflected lymphoma bias rather than autoimmunity. GLIPH results suggested that primary autoimmune cytopenia patients were missing physiological T cell clusters, with 51 clusters found only in healthy donors compared with more than 15 found only in patients.

CDR1 and CDR2 are read off the germline V gene as SQVTM and ANQGSEA. Measured from the cysteine to the phenylalanine, the CDR3 is 13 residues long. No DNA sequence was recorded. TRB rearrangements were amplified by multiplex PCR using a touch-down protocol with TRB-A and TRB-B primer pools mixed in one tube. Illumina adapters and sample indices were attached to the amplicons through two consecutive PCR reactions using Phusion HS II polymerase. The amplicons were purified from gel with the NucleoSpin Gel and PCR Clean-up kit, after which the amplicons were quantified by Qubit and checked for quality on an Agilent 2100 Bioanalyzer. Sequencing of the libraries was performed on an Illumina MiSeq with 600-cycle, single-indexed, paired-end runs. Per the original workflow: Alignment and assembly of TRB reads were performed with MiXCR version 2.1.12 and the default MiXCR reference library. Each unique CDR3 nucleotide sequence defined a clone, and only productive sequences with at least two reads were analysed. Alpha-parameterized diversity profiles (alpha 0 to 5), including the Shannon (alpha 1) and Simpson (alpha 2) indices, were computed with an R script to assess repertoire diversity. The tcR package was used to compute combinatorial TRB VJ usage, and cohorts were compared on this usage by principal component analysis with ade4. GLIPH was used to cluster TCRbeta CDR3s in pairs of cohorts matched for age and read depth, and a Wilcoxon test was used to compare cluster frequencies. TCRdb reprocessed the reads and provides one entry for every CDR3 protein sequence; no DNA is given. The V and J calls here are based on TCRdb, not the publication. The sample's records list several thousand distinct CDR3 sequences. The ten largest clones capture roughly 14% of the sample.

Per sample, about 250 ng of peripheral blood genomic DNA, approximately 40,000 genome equivalents, was used for TRB amplification. The rearranged segments are TRBV29-1 and TRBJ2-7. Source material: peripheral blood. The clonotype was recovered from a human donor with an autoimmune cytopenia or autoimmune hepatitis (not recorded which). The CDR3 protein is CSVTHSTYYEQYF.